Listed here are 30 T cell receptor beta chains from one sample, sequenced in a study of blood T cells in healthy people across ages. The use of a sample-barcoded 5' primer and a J-beta primer mix characterized a second PCR of about 7 to 12 cycles. TCRdb re-called the 5' RACE reads with MiXCR, one entry per CDR3 protein. The sample consists of some 690,000 distinct CDR3 sequences, roughly 20% of them appearing once. Material: blood. These receptors were obtained from a man in his 70s in good health.

This clonotype was counted only a few times. The J gene is TRBJ2-1, the V gene TRBV7-9; TRBD2 aligns across 13 bases. The better agreement between TRBJ2-5 and the DNA end casts doubt on the J call. CDR1 is SEHNR, CDR2 FQNEAQ, per germline (reference sequence). There are 17 residues in the CDR3. CDR3 sequence reads: CASSISGLAGVAETQYF. CDR3 bases: TGTGCCAGCAGCATAAGTGGACTAGCGGGAGTGGCAGAGACCCAGTACTTC.

The chain uses TRBV24-1 and TRBJ1-5; perhaps TRBD1 as D (5 bases). The germline CDR1 and CDR2 sequences are KGHDR and SFDVKD. The CDR3 totals 16 residues. V lost 4 bases to trimming and J lost 6 bases, with 18 bases between them. CDR3 in DNA: TGTGCCACCAGTGACCGGAGACACCCTGGGGGTCAGCCCCAGCATTTT. Protein: CATSDRRHPGGQPQHF.

The gene calls are TRBV6-5 and TRBJ1-4; D gene ambiguous. The V gene lost 5 bases and the J gene lost 6 bases, with 16 bases spanning the gap. The germline V gene encodes CDR1 MNHEY and CDR2 SVGAGI. The CDR3 has 15 amino acids. CDR3 region: CASSRSWSKDEKLFF. CDR3 nucleotide sequence: TGTGCCAGCAGTCGTTCGTGGTCCAAGGATGAAAAACTGTTTTTT.

V gene TRBV7-6 combines with J gene TRBJ1-5, with TRBD1 matching over 8 bases. After removal of 5 bases from V and 1 base from J, the junction contained 4 bases not matched to a gene. Looked up from germline, CDR1 is SGHVS and CDR2 is FNYEAQ. The CDR3 is 15 residues long. CDR3 bases: TGTGCCAGCAGCCCAGGGGGCCGCAGCAATCAGCCCCAGCATTTT. Translated, it gives CASSPGGRSNQPQHF.

The chain carries TRBV28 and TRBJ2-7; D may be TRBD2 (6 bases). V shed 11 bases and J shed 4 bases, with 21 bases lying between them. The CDR3 totals 14 residues. Germline V gene lookup returns CDR1 MDHEN and CDR2 SYDVKM. The CDR3 DNA reads as TGTGCCTCGCTCTCTGGGGCGGGGCCTTACGAGCAGTACTTC. Translating it yields CASLSGAGPYEQYF.

This clonotype appeared a few times. This chain joins TRBV4-3 and TRBJ2-3; 8 bases are a match to TRBD2. V lost 3 bases to trimming and J lost 4 bases; unmatched junction nucleotides: 12. The germline V gene has CDR1 LGHNA and CDR2 YSLEER. This CDR3 contains 17 residues. In DNA, the CDR3 is TGCGCCAGCAGCCACCGGGGGGTAGCGGGAATGGCAGATACGCAGTATTTT. Translating gives CASSHRGVAGMADTQYF.

The chain is built from TRBV2 and TRBJ1-1; D is uncertain. This CDR3 spans 11 amino acids. V lost 5 bases to trimming and J lost 5 bases, with 6 bases between them. CDR1 is SNHLY and CDR2 is FYNNEI in the germline V gene. CDR3 loop: CASSRETEAFF. DNA for the CDR3: TGTGCCAGCAGTAGGGAAACTGAAGCTTTCTTT.

This clonotype showed up just a few times. CDR3 nucleotides: TGTGCCAGCAGCCAAGAATACAGGGGGGGCGCAGAGACCCAGTACTTC. Amino acids: CASSQEYRGGAETQYF. The gene calls are TRBV4-2 and TRBJ2-5; a possible D gene is TRBD1 (8 bases). The CDR3 runs 16 residues. V gave up 0 bases and J gave up 4 bases, with 15 bases separating them. Germline CDR1 is LGHNA and CDR2 is YNFKEQ.

This chain joins TRBV29-1 and TRBJ2-5; a weak D match, TRBD2 (5 bases). Germline CDR1 and CDR2: SQVTM and ANQGSEA. This CDR3 has 14 residues. V shed 0 bases and J shed 5 bases, with 13 bases lying between them. The CDR3 nucleotides are TGCAGCGTTGAAGAATGGAGGTTTGGGGAGACCCAGTACTTC. It encodes CSVEEWRFGETQYF.

The genes are TRBV3-1 and TRBJ1-2; D is ambiguous. V dropped 1 base and J dropped 5 bases, with 11 bases sitting between them. This CDR3 is 14 amino acids long. In germline, CDR1 is LGHDT, CDR2 YNNKEL (reference sequence). The CDR3 reads CASSQGPIRYGYTF. CDR3 nucleotide sequence: TGTGCCAGCAGCCAAGGGCCGATCCGATATGGCTACACCTTC.

The chain employs TRBV5-5 and TRBJ2-7, with 11 bases identical to TRBD2. V gave up 4 bases and J gave up 3 bases; unmatched junction bases: 6. The CDR3 covers 15 residues. Germline lookup yields CDR1 SGHKS and CDR2 YYEKEE (reference sequence). CDR3 in amino acids: CASSPGLAANYEQYF. For the CDR3, the DNA is TGTGCCAGCAGCCCGGGACTAGCGGCTAACTACGAGCAGTACTTC.

This clonotype was seen repeatedly, ten times or more. The genes are TRBV7-2 and TRBJ2-7; D gene uncertain. Looked up from germline, CDR1 is SGHTA and CDR2 is FQGNSA. The V end lost 1 base, the J end lost 0 bases, and 7 bases lay between the germline ends. This CDR3 spans 14 amino acids. The CDR3 bases are TGTGCCAGCAGCTTAGTTGGCAGCTCCTACGAGCAGTACGTC. It is translated as CASSLVGSSYEQYV.

This clonotype was seen only a few times. The chain links TRBV20-1 to TRBJ2-5; a possible D gene is TRBD2 (6 bases). The J call may not be correct, given that the DNA end is closer to TRBJ2-7. The CDR3 is 15 residues long. Germline CDR1 reads DFQATT; CDR2 reads SNEGSKA (reference sequence). The CDR3 coding sequence is TGCAGTGCTGACCTCTTTGGGGGGTACTCCTACGAGCAGTACTTC. It yields the protein CSADLFGGYSYEQYF.

The table lists this clonotype with a few counts. The chain has TRBV4-3 and TRBJ2-5; TRBD1 matches 10 bases. Matching the DNA end better, TRBJ2-1 makes the J call doubtful. This CDR3 spans 16 amino acids. Germline V gene lookup returns CDR1 LGHNA and CDR2 YSLEER. This CDR3 is CASSFQTGGGFNEQFF. Here the CDR3 DNA reads TGCGCCAGCAGCTTCCAGACAGGGGGCGGTTTCAATGAGCAGTTCTTC.

Comment on this clonotype: The junction differs from germline at one of its ends, possibly a read error. This chain links TRBV19 with TRBJ2-5; D ambiguous. Germline CDR1 LNHDA, CDR2 SQIVND (reference sequence). This CDR3 contains 13 residues. CDR3 sequence reads: CASSVDDQETQYF. For the CDR3, the DNA is TGCGCCAGTAGTGTGGACGACCAAGAGACCCAGTACTTC.

The gene calls are TRBV7-2 and TRBJ2-1; 7 bases are a match to TRBD2. Unmatched junction bases numbered 7, after V lost 5 bases and J lost 6 bases. Germline values: CDR1 SGHTA, CDR2 FQGNSA. The length of the CDR3 is 14 residues. CDR3 nucleotides: TGTGCCAGCAGCCCGCGGACTAGTTCCAATGAGCAGTTCTTC. Its protein product is CASSPRTSSNEQFF.

The chain combines TRBV7-8 with TRBJ2-1; D unresolved. Per the germline V gene, CDR1 is SGHVS and CDR2 is FQNEAQ. The V gene lost 4 bases and the J gene lost 12 bases, with 19 bases spanning the gap. The CDR3 covers 14 residues. For the CDR3, the DNA is TGTGCCAGCAGCTCCCCCGCGGTGGCCAGAGGGCAGTTCTTC. Translating gives CASSSPAVARGQFF.

There are a few counts of this clonotype. The rearrangement joins TRBV7-2 to TRBJ1-5; tentatively, D is TRBD1 (6 bases). The CDR3 loop spans 14 amino acids. Germline V gives CDR1 SGHTA, CDR2 FQGNSA. V dropped 0 bases and J dropped 12 bases, with 15 bases sitting between them. The CDR3 sequence: CASSLAPGGSFQHF. CDR3 bases: TGTGCCAGCAGCTTAGCCCCGGGGGGCTCGTTCCAGCATTTT.

In its sample, this clonotype was seen many times. The chain employs TRBV7-6 and TRBJ1-3; D ambiguous. Germline V gene sequence: CDR1 SGHVS, CDR2 FNYEAQ. The CDR3 runs to 13 residues. Trimming removed 5 bases from V and 0 bases from J, with 5 bases in between. The CDR3 coding sequence is TGTGCCAGCAGCCCCTCCTCTGGAAACACCATATATTTT. This codes for CASSPSSGNTIYF.

This clonotype occurred a few times. The CDR3 spells CASRPGLQNNEQFF. In nucleotides, the CDR3 is TGTGCCAGCAGACCGGGACTACAAAACAATGAGCAGTTCTTC. This chain joins TRBV12-3 or TRBV12-4 and TRBJ2-1, with 7 bases fitting TRBD2. This CDR3 comprises 14 residues. After removal of 6 bases from V and 5 bases from J, the junction contained 7 bases not matched to a gene.

The V gene is TRBV5-1, the J gene TRBJ1-1; D might be TRBD1 (5 bases). V lost 4 bases and J 0 bases, leaving 13 bases between the germline ends. CDR3 size: 15 residues. Germline V gene data show CDR1 as SGHRS and CDR2 as YFSETQ. The CDR3 DNA is TGCGCCAGCAGCCCACGACAGACAGTGAACACTGAAGCTTTCTTT. Translation gives CASSPRQTVNTEAFF.

This clonotype was seen a handful of times. The chain joins TRBV19 to TRBJ2-3; TRBD2 matches 10 bases. CDR3 length equals 15 residues. V lost 9 bases to trimming and J lost 3 bases; unmatched junction nucleotides: 9. From germline, CDR1 is LNHDA and CDR2 SQIVND (reference sequence). CDR3 loop: CASRPPGLATDTQYF. The CDR3 coding sequence is TGTGCCAGCCGGCCTCCGGGACTAGCGACAGATACGCAGTATTTT.

This clonotype was observed a few times. The CDR3 spells CASSYSTLSSYEQYF. The CDR3 DNA reads TGTGCCAGCAGTTACTCAACGCTAAGCTCCTACGAGCAGTACTTC. J is TRBJ2-7 and V is TRBV6-6; D is ambiguous. This CDR3 comprises 15 residues. V was cut by 0 bases and J by 0 bases, with 9 bases left in between. The V gene's germline CDR1 is MNHNY and CDR2 SVGAGI (reference sequence).

The table lists this clonotype with many counts. This rearrangement joins TRBV2 to TRBJ2-1; TRBD2 matches at 7 bases. V dropped 9 bases and J dropped 3; count of bases not matched to a gene: 5. This CDR3 is built from 13 residues. Per the germline V gene, CDR1 is SNHLY and CDR2 is FYNNEI. The CDR3 bases are TGTGCCAGTCTAGCGGTGGACTACAATGAGCAGTTCTTC. Protein sequence: CASLAVDYNEQFF.

This clonotype was seen only a few times. V gene TRBV14 combines with J gene TRBJ2-5; 9 bases agree with TRBD2. V lost 3 bases to trimming and J lost 3 bases; unmatched junction nucleotides: 2. From germline, CDR1 is SGHDN and CDR2 FVKESK. The CDR3 covers 14 residues. The CDR3 nucleotides are TGTGCCAGCAGCCAGCGACTAGCGGAAGAGACCCAGTACTTC. As protein: CASSQRLAEETQYF.

The sample holds a few counts of this clonotype. In nucleotides, the CDR3 is TGCGCCAGCAGCTTGGTCCTAGCGGGGGGACCTGGGAATGAGCAGTTCTTC. As protein: CASSLVLAGGPGNEQFF. The J gene is TRBJ2-7, the V gene TRBV5-1; TRBD2 matches at 11 bases. The DNA end is more similar to TRBJ2-1, so the J call may be wrong. CDR1 is SGHRS and CDR2 is YFSETQ in the germline V gene. This CDR3 is built from 17 residues.

This clonotype was picked up a small number of times. The CDR3 loop reads CASSSMASGITDTQYF. The DNA for the CDR3 is TGCGCCAGCAGCTCAATGGCTAGCGGGATCACAGATACGCAGTATTTT. The chain joins TRBV5-1 to TRBJ2-3; 9 bases are shared with TRBD2. The V segment lost 3 bases and the J segment 2 bases; nucleotides outside the gene matches: 7. This CDR3 region has 16 residues. Per germline, CDR1 SGHRS and CDR2 YFSETQ.

This clonotype was observed a few times. The V and J genes are TRBV6-2 or TRBV6-3 and TRBJ2-1; no firm D call. V gave up 2 bases and J gave up 2 bases, with 7 bases separating them. There are 14 residues in the CDR3. CDR1 is MNHEY, CDR2 SVGEGT, per germline. The CDR3 nucleotides read TGTGCCAGCAGTTACGTCTCTACCTACAATGAGCAGTTCTTC. It translates to CASSYVSTYNEQFF.

The chain carries TRBV5-1 and TRBJ2-5; 8 nucleotides agree with TRBD2. Near its end, the DNA agrees better with TRBJ2-1, so the J call may be wrong. CDR1 is SGHRS and CDR2 is YFSETQ in the germline V gene. The length of the CDR3 is 17 residues. The CDR3 DNA reads TGCGCCAGCAGCTTCGGCGGTAGCGGGACGGCTAAAAATGAGCAGTTCTTC. Protein product: CASSFGGSGTAKNEQFF.

In its sample, this clonotype was seen many times. This chain links TRBV7-2 with TRBJ2-3; 7 bases are a match to TRBD2. The J segment lost 2 bases and the V segment lost 5 bases, leaving 7 bases of the junction unmatched. Germline CDR1 is SGHTA and CDR2 is FQGNSA. The CDR3 sequence is 15 residues long. The CDR3 DNA is TGTGCCAGCAGCCGTAGCGGGCTTCACACAGATACGCAGTATTTT. Translating it yields CASSRSGLHTDTQYF. Combining the CDR3 with reference TRBV7-2 and TRBJ2-3 gives the whole variable domain GAGVSQSPSNKVTEKGKDVELRCDPISGHTALYWYRQSLGQGLEFLIYFQGNSAPDKSGLPSDRFSAERTGGSVSTLTIQRTQQEDSAVYLCASSRSGLHTDTQYFGPGTRLTVL.